This TCR beta chain derives from a study of chemoradiotherapy in HPV16-positive cancers. Profiling relied on immunoSEQ multiplex PCR, and the TCRdb table lists in-frame clones only, not all of them. Found here are approximately 27,000 clones, approximately 88% of them singletons; the top ten hold roughly 6%. CDR3 length: 15 amino acids. Germline values: CDR1 SGHAT, CDR2 FQNNGV. J gave up 5 bases and V 2 bases, and 7 bases lay outside the gene matches. The chain recombines TRBV11-2 with TRBJ2-5; the match to TRBD1 covers 8 bases. The origin of this receptor is a human donor with HPV-associated anogenital cancer. The input for sequencing was blood, taken from a patient who underwent chemoradiotherapy. The CDR3: CASSLQGARGETQYF. The CDR3, as DNA: TGTGCCAGCAGCTTACAGGGGGCAAGGGGGGAGACCCAGTACTTC.